This entry lists 2 T cell receptor beta chains sequenced from one sample in a study of CD8 T cells in Susac syndrome (dated by TCRdb to the late 2010s). Library generation was performed with the immunoSEQ multiplex PCR assay. RNA was extracted with the RNeasy kit and roughly 0.45 to 1 ug was reverse transcribed using random hexamers. The public sequencing data were trimmed at Q25 with fastp and processed into clonotypes with MiXCR by TCRdb, which kept only in-frame beta chains. Every CDR3 protein is listed once, alongside the most common genes and DNA of its rows. This sample comprises about 240,000 distinct CDR3 sequences, 90% to 97% of them detected only once. The ten largest clones represent approximately 0.1% of the sample. Sequenced: CD4+ T cells from PBMCs. The receptors stem from a human donor with Susac syndrome.

The genes are TRBV5-1 and TRBJ1-2; D unresolved. The CDR3 extends over 13 amino acids. Germline-derived CDR1 and CDR2 are SGHRS and YFSETQ. V was trimmed by 1 base and J by 5 bases, leaving 9 bases between them. Written as DNA, the CDR3 is TGCGCCAGCAGCTTGTCGGCGGATTATGGCTACACCTTC. Residues: CASSLSADYGYTF.

A single count supports this clonotype. CDR3 protein: CSVVGRFVGAAFF. CDR3 sequence (DNA): TGCAGCGTTGTAGGGCGTTTTGTTGGCGCGGCTTTCTTT. The chain has TRBV29-1 and TRBJ1-1; D gene ambiguous. This CDR3 region has 13 residues. Germline V gene data show CDR1 as SQVTM and CDR2 as ANQGSEA. The V gene lost 4 bases and the J gene lost 11 bases, with 20 bases spanning the gap.